Listed below are T cell receptor beta chains from one sample, sequenced in a study of T cell repertoires in cytomegalovirus infection. TCRdb used MiXCR to reprocess the reads, holding one entry per CDR3 protein. The table includes approximately 750,000 distinct CDR3 sequences, 35% to 45% detected once. The sequenced sample consisted of PBMCs. These receptors were taken from a human donor in good health (CMV status not recorded). Some clones in this sample may be carry-over from other donors' samples. The CDR3 runs from the conserved cysteine through the conserved F or W. The order of the fields is J gene, V gene, clone size, D gene, CDR3 DNA, CDR3 protein. The D gene is left open where the match is weak. Size is omitted from some rows. Given values are once, few, many or a class for expanded clones.

TRBJ2-7 TRBV7-9 . TRBD1 TGTGCCAGCAGTAGCCGGACAGGCTACGAGCAGTACTTC CASSSRTGYEQYF
TRBJ1-1 TRBV5-1 few TRBD1 TGCGCCAGCAGCCGAGGGACAGGGGGCCGCGACACTGAAGCTTTCTTT CASSRGTGGRDTEAFF
TRBJ2-7 TRBV29-1 few TRBD1 TGCAGCGTCATGCGGGACAGGGGGATCTACGAGCAGTACTTC CSVMRDRGIYEQYF
TRBJ2-1 TRBV25-1 few TRBD2 TGTGCCAGCCGCCGGCGGGGGGGCTTGTACAATGAGCAGTTCTTC CASRRRGGLYNEQFF
TRBJ1-2 TRBV28 . TRBD1 TGTGCCAGCAGTTCCGACAGGGGTGGCTACACCTTC CASSSDRGGYTF
TRBJ1-3 TRBV28 few . TGTGCCAGCAGAGTAAGGGGCTCTGGAAACACCATATATTTT CASRVRGSGNTIYF
TRBJ2-7 TRBV6-5 . . TGTGCCAGCAGTTACTCCGAGGGGGGGACCTACGAGCAGTACTTC CASSYSEGGTYEQYF
TRBJ1-6 TRBV14 . . TGTGCCAGCACCCACGGCGACAGTAAGAATTCACCCCTCCACTTT CASTHGDSKNSPLHF
TRBJ2-1 TRBV20-1 few . TGCAGTGCGACTGGACAGCTTAACAATGAGCAGTTCTTC CSATGQLNNEQFF
TRBJ2-3 TRBV15 . TRBD2 TGTGCCACCAGCCCCTTGCGGCGGGAGCTCACAGATACGCAGTATTTT CATSPLRRELTDTQYF
TRBJ1-3 TRBV28 . . TGTGCCAGCAGTTTATGGGGGGCCCTGGGGGGAAACACCATATATTTT CASSLWGALGGNTIYF
TRBJ1-6 TRBV6-5 few . TGTGCCAGCAGTTCCGCCAGGAGCTCCTATAATTCACCCCTCCACTTT CASSSARSSYNSPLHF
TRBJ1-5 TRBV5-1 . TRBD1 TGCGCCAGCAGCGTGACAACAGGGGGGGTACCCCAGCATTTT CASSVTTGGVPQHF
TRBJ2-5 TRBV7-6 few . TGTGCCAGCAGCTTTGAAGATCTGGGTAGGGAGACCCAGTACTTC CASSFEDLGRETQYF
TRBJ1-1 TRBV7-9 few TRBD1 TGTGCCAGCAGCTCTCCCGGGACAGAACGCGGGGGCACTGAAGCTTTCTTT CASSSPGTERGGTEAFF
TRBJ1-1 TRBV4-1 few . TGCGCCAGCAGCCAAGAGGAAAGGGGAGGAAACACTGAAGCTTTCTTT CASSQEERGGNTEAFF
TRBJ2-7 TRBV6-6 . . TGTGCCAGCGGCCCGGCCACGGGACTCGATCCCTACGAGCAGTACTTC CASGPATGLDPYEQYF
TRBJ2-1 TRBV19 . . TGTGCCAGTAGTCACTTAGACAATGAGCAGTTCTTC CASSHLDNEQFF
TRBJ1-2 TRBV12-3/TRBV12-4 few TRBD1 TGTGCCAGCAGTTCCATTTGGACAGGGGAGGATGGCTACACCTTC CASSSIWTGEDGYTF
TRBJ1-4 TRBV28 . TRBD1 TGTGCCAGCAGCCAAAGTGACAGGGGGAGGGTAAAACTGTTTTTT CASSQSDRGRVKLFF
TRBJ2-3 TRBV28 . TRBD1 TGTGCCAGCAGTCCGACAGGGATTAGCACAGATACGCAGTATTTT CASSPTGISTDTQYF
TRBJ2-1 TRBV20-1 . TRBD1 TGCAGTGCTAGAGAGGCAGGACAGGGGGCGCGTGAGCAGTTCTTC CSAREAGQGAREQFF
TRBJ2-7 TRBV6-6 . . TGTGCCAGCAAGGCACCTGCAGCGCGCGAGCAGTACTTC CASKAPAAREQYF
TRBJ1-4 TRBV7-6 many . TGTGCCAGCAGTGGGTCGGAAAAACTGTTTTTT CASSGSEKLFF
TRBJ1-1 TRBV12-3/TRBV12-4 . TRBD1 TGTGCCAGCAGGGGACAGGGGGAGTTCGGAAACACTGAAGCTTTCTTT CASRGQGEFGNTEAFF
TRBJ2-7 TRBV19 . TRBD2 TGTGCCAGTAGTATGCGACTAGCGGGAGCCGAGCAGTACTTC CASSMRLAGAEQYF
TRBJ2-3 TRBV7-2 . . TGTGCCAGCAGCCCATCGGAGCTTGATACGCAGTATTTT CASSPSELDTQYF
TRBJ1-2 TRBV12-3/TRBV12-4 few TRBD1 TGTGCCAGCAAGACAGGGGCTGGCTACACCTTC CASKTGAGYTF
TRBJ2-5 TRBV20-1 few TRBD2 TGCAGTCCTCCTCCACTAGCGGGAGACGAGACCCAGTACTTC CSPPPLAGDETQYF